Listed below are T cell receptor beta chains from one sample, sequenced in a study of blood T cell repertoires in COVID-19. The table came from immunoSEQ multiplex PCR; TCRdb's copy has only in-frame clones and leaves some out. The sample contains 250,000 to 300,000 clones, approximately 88% of which appear only once. Source material: peripheral blood. All receptors derive from a man in his fifties with acute or convalescent COVID-19. Both conserved end residues are part of each CDR3. A D gene is named only where the DNA matches it firmly. Some rows mark clone size as missing; the rest say once, few, many or name a class of expanded clone.

J | V | size | D | CDR3 | DNA
TRBJ1-5 | TRBV12-5 | . | TRBD1 | CASAGLGQQFYSNQPQHF | TGTGCTAGTGCGGGGTTGGGACAGCAATTTTATAGCAATCAGCCCCAGCATTTT
TRBJ1-1 | TRBV6-5 | . | TRBD1 | CASGSYRGNTEAFF | TGTGCCAGCGGATCCTACAGGGGAAATACTGAAGCTTTCTTT
TRBJ1-2 | TRBV18 | . | . | CASSSDSLSGYTF | TGTGCCAGCTCATCGGACAGCCTATCCGGCTACACCTTC
TRBJ1-5 | TRBV11-2 | . | . | CASSLDPGQPQHF | TGTGCCAGCAGCTTAGATCCAGGACAGCCCCAGCATTTT
TRBJ2-6 | TRBV7-3 | . | . | CASSPGTGANVLTF | TGTGCCAGCAGTCCGGGGACAGGGGCCAACGTCCTGACTTTC
TRBJ2-5 | TRBV30 | . | . | CAWSLGGETQYF | TGTGCCTGGAGTTTGGGGGGAGAGACCCAGTACTTC
TRBJ1-5 | TRBV7-2 | . | . | CASSLSVRNQPQHF | TGTGCCAGCAGCTTATCTGTTCGGAATCAGCCCCAGCATTTT
TRBJ2-1 | TRBV12-5 | . | . | CASGLIRIGTYRSYNEQFF | TGTGCTAGTGGTTTGATTCGAATTGGGACTTACCGTTCCTACAATGAGCAGTTCTTC
TRBJ2-2 | TRBV30 | . | . | CACTPWRGFTGELFF | TGTGCCTGCACCCCATGGCGGGGATTCACCGGGGAGCTGTTTTTT
TRBJ2-1 | TRBV3-1/TRBV3-2 | few | . | CASSHPQGLSYNEQFF | TGTGCCAGCAGCCACCCACAGGGTCTCTCCTACAATGAGCAGTTCTTC
TRBJ2-3 | TRBV5-1 | once | . | CASSPTDSTDTQYF | TGCGCCAGCAGCCCCACTGATTCCACAGATACGCAGTATTTT
TRBJ1-2 | TRBV5-4 | . | . | CASSLRHRDYGYTF | TGTGCCAGCAGCTTGAGACACCGCGACTATGGCTACACCTTC
TRBJ2-5 | TRBV5-1 | . | TRBD1 | CASSGDRGRGETQYF | TGCGCCAGCAGCGGTGACAGGGGGCGCGGAGAGACCCAGTACTTC
TRBJ2-1 | TRBV6-2/TRBV6-3 | . | TRBD2 | CASSYPAGDEQFF | TGTGCCAGCAGTTACCCGGCGGGGGATGAGCAGTTCTTC
TRBJ1-1 | TRBV6-6 | . | TRBD1 | CASSRDRGMNTEAFF | TGTGCCAGCAGCCGGGACAGGGGGATGAACACTGAAGCTTTCTTT
TRBJ2-2 | TRBV11-2 | . | TRBD2 | CASSLGTSGGRGGELFF | TGTGCCAGCAGCCTTGGGACTAGCGGGGGAAGGGGCGGGGAGCTGTTTTTT
TRBJ2-7 | TRBV27 | . | TRBD1 | CASSLGQGITRVYEQYF | TGTGCCAGCAGTTTGGGACAGGGGATAACGCGAGTATACGAGCAGTACTTC
TRBJ2-2 | TRBV2 | . | . | CASRQLTGELFF | TGTGCCAGCAGGCAACTCACCGGGGAGCTGTTTTTT
TRBJ2-5 | TRBV30 | once | . | CAWSVPLRGETQYF | TGTGCCTGGAGTGTACCGTTGCGAGGCGAGACCCAGTACTTC
TRBJ1-5 | TRBV15 | . | TRBD1 | CATSPEGARNQPQHF | TGTGCCACCAGCCCGGAGGGGGCCCGGAATCAGCCCCAGCATTTT
TRBJ2-1 | TRBV18 | . | TRBD2 | CASSELAEYNEQFF | TGTGCCAGCTCAGAACTAGCGGAGTACAATGAGCAGTTCTTC
TRBJ1-1 | TRBV5-6 | . | . | CASSSPSGGGRTEAFF | TGTGCCAGCAGCTCGCCCTCTGGGGGGGGACGCACTGAAGCTTTCTTT
TRBJ2-7 | TRBV7-9 | . | . | CASSLGSIDGNEQYF | TGTGCCAGCAGCTTAGGGTCAATAGACGGGAACGAGCAGTACTTC
TRBJ2-7 | TRBV14 | many | TRBD1 | CASGMGQGFDEQYF | TGTGCCAGCGGGATGGGACAGGGGTTCGACGAGCAGTACTTC
TRBJ2-5 | TRBV7-2 | . | . | CASSALAIQETQYF | TGTGCCAGCAGCGCTCTAGCAATTCAAGAGACCCAGTACTTC
TRBJ2-2 | TRBV19 | few | . | CASSRQDSITGELFF | TGTGCCAGTAGTAGACAAGACAGTATCACCGGGGAGCTGTTTTTT
TRBJ1-2 | TRBV19 | . | . | CASTVPSAGFHGYTF | TGTGCCAGTACAGTCCCCTCGGCAGGGTTTCATGGCTACACCTTC
TRBJ1-1 | TRBV30 | few | TRBD1 | CAWSVPYRGGGNTEAFF | TGTGCCTGGAGTGTCCCCTACAGGGGCGGCGGAAACACTGAAGCTTTCTTT
TRBJ1-4 | TRBV2 | . | . | CASTRGDEKLFF | TGTGCCAGCACCCGGGGGGATGAAAAACTGTTTTTT
TRBJ1-1 | TRBV25-1 | . | . | CASSEGGTGGTEAFF | TGTGCCAGCAGTGAGGGCGGGACCGGGGGCACTGAAGCTTTCTTT
TRBJ2-1 | TRBV13 | . | . | CASSLEGVANEQFF | TGTGCCAGCAGCTTAGAGGGGGTCGCCAATGAGCAGTTCTTC
TRBJ2-7 | TRBV5-1 | . | . | CASSMDSGQYF | TGCGCCAGCAGCATGGACAGCGGGCAGTACTTC